This T cell receptor (beta chain) was retrieved from a study of cytomegalovirus exposure and HLA in healthy donors. Study-wide findings and caveats: In an earlier analysis, productive rearrangement rates for most beta V segments clustered near 87% or 30%.

CDR3 length: 12 residues. Germline loops: CDR1 MNHEY, CDR2 SVGAGI. With 8 bases removed from V and 1 base from J, the gap between germline ends came to 8 bases. The PCR used 60 Vbeta and 13 Jbeta primers. The assay was immunoSEQ multiplex PCR, and TCRdb's table has in-frame clones only and misses some. The repertoire includes about 190,000 clones, about 77% of them detected once, and approximately 4.8% sits in the top ten. Remarks on this clone: Its antigen is unidentified.

This chain connects TRBV6-5 to TRBJ1-2, with unresolved D. This TCR derives from a man aged 25 to 40 in good health and CMV-seropositive. The sequencing sample was made of PBMCs. The CDR3 loop is CASGEINYGYTF. The CDR3 nucleotides read TGTGCCAGCGGAGAGATTAACTATGGCTACACCTTC.